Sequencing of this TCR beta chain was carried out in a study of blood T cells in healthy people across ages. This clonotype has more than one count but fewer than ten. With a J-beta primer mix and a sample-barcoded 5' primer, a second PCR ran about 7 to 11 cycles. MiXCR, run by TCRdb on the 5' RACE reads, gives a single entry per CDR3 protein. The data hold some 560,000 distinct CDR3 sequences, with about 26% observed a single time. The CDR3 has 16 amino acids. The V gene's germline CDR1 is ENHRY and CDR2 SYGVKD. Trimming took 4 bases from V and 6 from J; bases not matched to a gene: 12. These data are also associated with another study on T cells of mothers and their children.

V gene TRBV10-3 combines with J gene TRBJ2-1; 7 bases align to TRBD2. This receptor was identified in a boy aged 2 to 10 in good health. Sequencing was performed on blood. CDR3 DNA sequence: TGTGCCATCAGTGGCGTAGGGAGGGTGGGGATCAATGAGCAGTTCTTC. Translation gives CAISGVGRVGINEQFF.